The 28 T cell receptor beta chains in this list originate from one sample, sequenced in a study of shared clonotypes between healthy human individuals (dated by TCRdb to 2020 to 2021). Library preparation employed the immunoSEQ multiplex PCR assay. Sourced from immuneACCESS, this table was stored by TCRdb with only in-frame sequences that have V and J called. A share of the clones is absent; for the studies checked, an unresolved V gene accounts for under half, and the remainder has no known explanation. This sample gives some 660,000 clones in total; less than 80% of them show up just once. The ten largest clones capture more than 1.5% of the sample. Sequenced input: memory CD4+ T cells sorted from blood. The cell subset or site label corresponds to: CD45RA-negative fraction. These receptors all stem from a woman in her 30s in good health.

V usage is TRBV29-1 and J usage is TRBJ2-7; 8 bases fit TRBD2. The length of the CDR3 is 13 residues. Germline V lookup: CDR1 SQVTM, CDR2 ANQGSEA. V was clipped by 6 bases and J by 5 bases; unmatched bases: 9. Here the CDR3 reads CSVPGREGNEQYF. CDR3 bases: TGCAGCGTCCCCGGGAGGGAGGGGAACGAGCAGTACTTC.

V and J are TRBV18 and TRBJ1-1; no reliable D call. CDR3 length: 15 residues. With 1 base removed from V and 3 bases from J, the gap between germline ends came to 12 bases. The germline V gene encodes CDR1 KGHSH and CDR2 LQKENI. In nucleotides, the CDR3 is TGTGCCAGCTCACCACAAGTGTGGAGGGACACTGAAGCTTTCTTT. Translated, it gives CASSPQVWRDTEAFF.

V gene TRBV6-4 combines with J gene TRBJ1-1, with D unclear. Germline V gives CDR1 MRHNA, CDR2 SNTAGT. V lost 7 bases and J lost 4, with 19 bases in between. The CDR3 loop spans 15 amino acids. The CDR3 coding sequence is TGTGCCAGCACCTCCCCGGGGAGGGTTGGCACTGAAGCTTTCTTT. This gives the protein CASTSPGRVGTEAFF.

This chain links TRBV7-8 with TRBJ2-5, with a weak D call TRBD2 (6 bases). In germline, CDR1 is SGHVS, CDR2 FQNEAQ. This CDR3 region has 15 residues. Trimming pared 5 bases from V and 4 bases from J, leaving 17 bases between. The CDR3 region is CASSRRDGYLETQYF. The CDR3 DNA sequence: TGTGCCAGCAGCCGGCGGGACGGTTACTTAGAGACCCAGTACTTC.

V and J are TRBV25-1 and TRBJ1-4; D may be TRBD1 (5 bases). CDR1 MGHDK and CDR2 SYGVNS come from the germline V gene. V shed 5 bases and J shed 5 bases, with 15 bases lying between them. The CDR3 spans 15 residues. The CDR3 region is CASSIPGPMNEKLFF. In DNA, the CDR3 is TGTGCCAGCAGTATCCCGGGACCGATGAATGAAAAACTGTTTTTT.

The chain links TRBV2 to TRBJ2-7; 9 nucleotides agree with TRBD2. V lost 7 bases and J lost 3; bases outside the gene matches: 7. CDR3 length: 14 residues. Germline V gene lookup returns CDR1 SNHLY and CDR2 FYNNEI. The DNA of the CDR3 is TGTGCCAGCAATCTTAGCGGGAGACGCTACGAGCAGTACTTC. This translates into CASNLSGRRYEQYF.

The CDR3 loop reads CASSYRTGDGQPQHF. The CDR3 nucleotides read TGTGCCAGCAGTTACCGTACAGGGGATGGTCAGCCCCAGCATTTT. This chain links TRBV6-6 with TRBJ1-5; 7 nucleotides line up with TRBD1. Looked up from germline, CDR1 is MNHNY and CDR2 is SVGAGI (reference sequence). This CDR3 region has 15 residues. J was trimmed by 6 bases and V by 2 bases; bases with no gene match: 7.

Details on this clone: The sample has other DNA sequences that encode this CDR3 too. This chain uses TRBV6-1 with TRBJ2-6; D is perhaps TRBD2 (5 bases). There are 15 residues in the CDR3. V lost 6 bases to trimming and J lost 0 bases, with 9 bases between them. The germline CDR1 and CDR2 sequences are MNHNS and SASEGT. The CDR3 loop reads CASSGLGSGANVLTF. In DNA, the CDR3 is TGTGCCAGCAGCGGACTCGGCTCTGGGGCCAACGTCCTGACTTTC.

In this sample, this clone turned up a few times. Distinct nucleotide sequences in the sample also encode this CDR3. The gene calls are TRBV6-6 and TRBJ2-7, with 8 bases matching TRBD1. CDR3 size: 13 residues. The V and J ends lost 4 bases and 4 bases, in that order; junction bases with no gene match: 3. Germline V gene data show CDR1 as MNHNY and CDR2 as SVGAGI (reference sequence). The CDR3 DNA follows: TGTGCCAGCAGTTCCGGGACAGGTTACGAGCAGTACTTC. Translating it yields CASSSGTGYEQYF.

This clone has a single count. The rearrangement uses TRBV4-1 and TRBJ1-4; D is unclear. Germline CDR1 reads MGHRA; CDR2 reads YSYEKL. V lost 5 bases to trimming and J lost 11 bases, with 9 bases between them. The CDR3 spans 11 residues. The CDR3 bases are TGCGCCAGCAGCGGATCGCGGAAACTGTTTTTT. It encodes CASSGSRKLFF.

This clone was detected only a few times. The V gene is TRBV19, the J gene TRBJ1-5, with 11 bases aligning to TRBD1. CDR1 is LNHDA, CDR2 SQIVND, per germline (reference sequence). J lost 4 bases, V lost 7 bases, and 9 bases had no gene match. The length of the CDR3 is 16 residues. The CDR3 loop reads CASTAPGQGVNQPQHF. The CDR3 nucleotides are TGTGCCAGTACCGCGCCGGGACAGGGGGTGAATCAGCCCCAGCATTTT.

The V gene is TRBV1, the J gene TRBJ2-3; the table's D call, TRBD2, was not checked against the DNA. TRBV1 is labeled a pseudogene. This CDR3 spans 18 amino acids. DNA of the CDR3: TGCACCAGCAGCCAAGTGGTTTATCGTGAGCGGGCCACAGATACGCAGTATTTT. It is translated as CTSSQVVYRERATDTQYF.

The chain is built from TRBV28 and TRBJ1-2, with D possibly TRBD1 on 6 matching bases. CDR3 length: 16 amino acids. CDR1 is MDHEN and CDR2 is SYDVKM in the germline V gene. V gave up 3 bases and J gave up 8 bases, with 22 bases separating them. CDR3 region: CASSFSRGLNQLGYTF. CDR3 bases: TGTGCCAGCAGTTTTAGCAGGGGCCTAAACCAACTAGGCTACACCTTC.

The V and J genes are TRBV7-7 and TRBJ2-5; 9 bases map to TRBD1. CDR3 length equals 14 residues. With V trimmed by 5 bases and J by 5 bases, 6 bases remained unmatched. Germline V lookup: CDR1 SSHAT, CDR2 FNYEAQ (reference sequence). The chain's CDR3 is CASSGDRASETQYF. The CDR3 DNA reads as TGTGCCAGCAGCGGGGACAGGGCCTCGGAGACCCAGTACTTC.

This chain uses TRBV27 with TRBJ2-7; possible D gene TRBD2, 6 bases. V was shortened by 5 bases and J by 7 bases, with 15 bases between the two germline ends. Germline CDR1 MNHEY, CDR2 SMNVEV (reference sequence). The length of the CDR3 is 13 residues. The DNA of the CDR3 is TGTGCCAGCAGTAGGCGGGGAAACGGGGAGCAGTACTTC. This sequence encodes CASSRRGNGEQYF.

This clone has just one count. The V call is TRBV9, the J call TRBJ2-2; perhaps TRBD2 as D (6 bases). The germline V gene encodes CDR1 SGDLS and CDR2 YYNGEE. V was shortened by 0 bases and J by 0 bases, with 9 bases between the two germline ends. The CDR3 loop spans 16 amino acids. CDR3 coding DNA: TGTGCCAGCAGCGTAGCAGGCGGGGCGAACACCGGGGAGCTGTTTTTT. This gives the protein CASSVAGGANTGELFF.

V and J are TRBV7-9 and TRBJ2-4, with D perhaps matching TRBD1 or TRBD2 (6 bases each). V dropped 5 bases and J dropped 2 bases, with 16 bases sitting between them. This CDR3 comprises 16 residues. CDR1 is SEHNR and CDR2 is FQNEAQ in the germline V gene (reference sequence). CDR3 amino acids: CASSKWGAQTKNIQYF. The CDR3 coding sequence is TGTGCCAGCAGCAAGTGGGGGGCGCAAACCAAAAACATTCAGTACTTC.

V usage is TRBV28 and J usage is TRBJ2-7; the match to TRBD1 covers 7 bases. The CDR3 is made up of 12 amino acids. The ends lost 6 bases at V and 3 bases at J; junction bases unmatched: 2. Per the germline V gene, CDR1 is MDHEN and CDR2 is SYDVKM. The CDR3 spells CASSNRGYEQYF. CDR3 coding DNA: TGTGCCAGCAGCAACAGGGGCTACGAGCAGTACTTC.

The gene calls are TRBV27 and TRBJ2-7; TRBD1 agrees at 7 bases. This CDR3 contains 14 residues. The germline V gene encodes CDR1 MNHEY and CDR2 SMNVEV (reference sequence). V was clipped by 3 bases and J by 3 bases; unmatched bases: 5. The CDR3 sequence is CASSFRQGIYEQYF. In DNA form, the CDR3 reads TGTGCCAGCAGTTTCCGACAGGGTATCTACGAGCAGTACTTC.

This sequence joins TRBV6-5 and TRBJ1-4; maybe TRBD1 (6 bases). Germline V gene lookup returns CDR1 MNHEY and CDR2 SVGAGI. Trimming shortened V by 0 bases and J by 8 bases, and 10 bases separated the two germline ends. This CDR3 comprises 14 residues. CDR3 sequence reads: CASSYSGGGEKLFF. CDR3 DNA: TGTGCCAGCAGTTACTCAGGGGGAGGGGAAAAACTGTTTTTT.

The J gene is TRBJ2-4, the V gene TRBV7-6; perhaps TRBD2 as D (6 bases). CDR1 and CDR2 (germline): SGHVS, FNYEAQ. This CDR3 has 14 residues. Trimming stripped 3 bases from V and 11 bases from J, with 17 bases between. For the CDR3, the DNA is TGTGCCAGCAGCTTCGAAGGGACTGACGGGGTTCAGTACTTC. This gives the protein CASSFEGTDGVQYF. The full variable domain, in which reference TRBV7-6 and TRBJ2-4 provide the parts outside the CDR3, is GAGVSQSPRYKVTKRGQDVALRCDPISGHVSLYWYRQALGQGPEFLTYFNYEAQQDKSGLPNDRFSAERPEGSISTLTIQRTEQRDSAMYRCASSFEGTDGVQYFGAGTRLSVL.

The chain uses TRBV10-1 and TRBJ1-1, with a tentative D call TRBD1 (6 bases). Germline CDR1 WNHNN, CDR2 SYGVQD (reference sequence). This CDR3 region has 13 residues. V lost 0 bases to trimming and J lost 5 bases, with 7 bases between them. CDR3 sequence reads: CASSESGATEAFF. CDR3 bases: TGCGCCAGCAGTGAGTCGGGGGCAACTGAAGCTTTCTTT.

This clone was found once. The genes are TRBV9 and TRBJ2-5, with D tentatively TRBD2 (5 bases). This CDR3 contains 15 residues. The V gene's germline CDR1 is SGDLS and CDR2 YYNGEE. Trimming shortened V by 0 bases and J by 2 bases, and 11 bases separated the two germline ends. CDR3: CASSVAPDYQETQYF. CDR3 DNA: TGTGCCAGCAGCGTAGCGCCAGACTATCAAGAGACCCAGTACTTC.

The chain employs TRBV5-4 and TRBJ2-3; 10 bases agree with TRBD2. CDR1 is SGHNT, CDR2 YYREEE, per germline (reference sequence). The ends lost 4 bases at V and 10 bases at J; junction bases unmatched: 12. This CDR3 has 15 residues. DNA for the CDR3: TGTGCCAGCAGCGACATCACTCTAGCGGGAGCGGCGCAGTATTTT. Protein: CASSDITLAGAAQYF.

This sequence joins TRBV5-1 and TRBJ2-5; 8 bases are a match to TRBD2. Germline lookup yields CDR1 SGHRS and CDR2 YFSETQ. The junction had 5 bases not matched to a gene; V was cut back by 3 bases and J by 1 base. This CDR3 has 15 residues. The CDR3 DNA reads as TGCGCCAGCAGCTCCGGGACTAGACTCCAAGAGACCCAGTACTTC. Its protein is CASSSGTRLQETQYF. The full variable domain, its missing parts supplied by reference TRBV5-1 and TRBJ2-5, is KAGVTQTPRYLIKTRGQQVTLSCSPISGHRSVSWYQQTPGQGLQFLFEYFSETQRNKGNFPGRFSGRQFSNSRSEMNVSTLELGDSALYLCASSSGTRLQETQYFGPGTRLLVL.

The sample holds a few counts of this clone. The chain employs TRBV27 and TRBJ1-2; weak D call: TRBD1 (6 bases). The CDR3 extends over 13 amino acids. Germline assignment: CDR1 MNHEY and CDR2 SMNVEV (reference sequence). The V end was cut by 0 bases, the J end by 6 bases, with 8 bases between. The CDR3 DNA reads TGTGCCAGCAGTTTATCGCACAGGGATGGCTACACCTTC. Translating it yields CASSLSHRDGYTF.

The chain links TRBV5-1 to TRBJ2-7, with D possibly being TRBD2 (5 bases). The V end lost 5 bases, the J end lost 2 bases, and 11 bases lay between the germline ends. Germline V lookup: CDR1 SGHRS, CDR2 YFSETQ. This CDR3 region has 13 residues. The CDR3: CASRLDYTYEQYF. The CDR3 nucleotides read TGCGCCAGCAGACTAGATTATACCTACGAGCAGTACTTC.

The chain is built from TRBV19 and TRBJ1-1; tentative D call: TRBD1 (5 bases). The CDR3 spans 14 residues. The germline V gene encodes CDR1 LNHDA and CDR2 SQIVND (reference sequence). Trimming removed 3 bases at V and 1 base at J, with 9 bases between. The CDR3 region has the DNA TGTGCCAGTAGTATTTTCAGGGAGAACACTGAAGCTTTCTTT. Translation: CASSIFRENTEAFF.